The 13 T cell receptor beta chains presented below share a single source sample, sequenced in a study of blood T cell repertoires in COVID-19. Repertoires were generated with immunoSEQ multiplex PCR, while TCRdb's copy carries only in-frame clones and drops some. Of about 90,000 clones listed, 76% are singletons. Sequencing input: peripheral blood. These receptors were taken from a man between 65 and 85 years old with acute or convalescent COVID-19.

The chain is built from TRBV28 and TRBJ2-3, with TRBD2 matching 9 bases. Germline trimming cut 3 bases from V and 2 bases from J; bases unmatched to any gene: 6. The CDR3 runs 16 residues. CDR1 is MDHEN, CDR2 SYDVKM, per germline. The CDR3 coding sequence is TGTGCCAGCAGTTTCGGCGGGAGGGATATCACAGATACGCAGTATTTT. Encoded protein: CASSFGGRDITDTQYF.

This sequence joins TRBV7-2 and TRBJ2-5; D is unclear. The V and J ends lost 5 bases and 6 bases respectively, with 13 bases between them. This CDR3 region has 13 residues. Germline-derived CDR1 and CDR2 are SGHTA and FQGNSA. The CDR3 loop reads CASSTDSGKTQYF. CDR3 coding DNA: TGTGCCAGCAGCACAGATAGTGGAAAGACCCAGTACTTC.

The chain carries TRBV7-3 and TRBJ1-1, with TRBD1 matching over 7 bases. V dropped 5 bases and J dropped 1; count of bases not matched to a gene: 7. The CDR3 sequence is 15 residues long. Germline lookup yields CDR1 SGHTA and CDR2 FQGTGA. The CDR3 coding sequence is TGTGCCAGCAGCCCCCAGGGGGGTAGGAACACTGAAGCTTTCTTT. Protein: CASSPQGGRNTEAFF.

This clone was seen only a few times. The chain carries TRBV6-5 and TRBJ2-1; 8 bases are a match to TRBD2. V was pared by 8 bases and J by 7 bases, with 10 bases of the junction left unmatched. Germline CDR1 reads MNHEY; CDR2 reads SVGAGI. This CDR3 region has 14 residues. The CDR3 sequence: CASAEERGRNEQFF. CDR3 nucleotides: TGTGCCAGCGCCGAGGAGCGGGGGAGGAATGAGCAGTTCTTC.

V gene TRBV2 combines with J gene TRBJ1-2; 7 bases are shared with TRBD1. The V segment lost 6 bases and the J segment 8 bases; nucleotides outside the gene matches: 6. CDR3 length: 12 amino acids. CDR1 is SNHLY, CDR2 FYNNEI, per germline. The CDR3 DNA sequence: TGTGCCAGCAGGGGAGACAGGGACGGCTACACCTTC. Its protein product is CASRGDRDGYTF. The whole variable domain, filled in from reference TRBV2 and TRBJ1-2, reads EPEVTQTPSHQVTQMGQEVILRCVPISNHLYFYWYRQILGQKVEFLVSFYNNEISEKSEIFDDQFSVERPDGSNFTLKIRSTKLEDSAMYFCASRGDRDGYTFGSGTRLTVV.

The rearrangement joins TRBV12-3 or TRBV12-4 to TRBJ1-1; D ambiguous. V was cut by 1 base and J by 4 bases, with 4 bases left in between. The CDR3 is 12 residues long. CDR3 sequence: CASSLGPTEAFF. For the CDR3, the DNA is TGTGCCAGCAGTTTAGGGCCCACTGAAGCTTTCTTT.

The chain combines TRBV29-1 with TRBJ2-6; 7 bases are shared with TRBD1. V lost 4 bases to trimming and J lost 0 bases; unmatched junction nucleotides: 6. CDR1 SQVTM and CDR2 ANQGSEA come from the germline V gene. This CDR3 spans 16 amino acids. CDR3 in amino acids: CSVGVYRGSGANVLTF. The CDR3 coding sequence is TGCAGCGTTGGCGTTTACAGGGGCTCTGGGGCCAACGTCCTGACTTTC.

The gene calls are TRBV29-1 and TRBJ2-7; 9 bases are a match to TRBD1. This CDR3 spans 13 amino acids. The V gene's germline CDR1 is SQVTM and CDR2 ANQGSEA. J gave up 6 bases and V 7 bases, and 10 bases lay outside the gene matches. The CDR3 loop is CSAARTGVAEQYF. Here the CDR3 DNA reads TGCAGCGCCGCCCGGACAGGGGTGGCCGAGCAGTACTTC.

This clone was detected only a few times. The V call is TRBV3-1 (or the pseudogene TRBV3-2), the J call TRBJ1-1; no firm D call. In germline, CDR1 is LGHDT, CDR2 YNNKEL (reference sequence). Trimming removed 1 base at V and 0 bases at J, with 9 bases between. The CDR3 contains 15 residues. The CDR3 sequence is CASSQVGRMNTEAFF. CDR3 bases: TGTGCCAGCAGCCAAGTTGGCAGAATGAACACTGAAGCTTTCTTT.

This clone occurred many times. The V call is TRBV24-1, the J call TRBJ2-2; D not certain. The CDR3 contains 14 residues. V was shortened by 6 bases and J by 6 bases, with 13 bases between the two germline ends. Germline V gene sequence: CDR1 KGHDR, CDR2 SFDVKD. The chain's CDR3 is CATSPSRSAGELFF. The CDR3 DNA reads TGTGCCACCAGTCCAAGCCGGTCGGCCGGGGAGCTGTTTTTT.

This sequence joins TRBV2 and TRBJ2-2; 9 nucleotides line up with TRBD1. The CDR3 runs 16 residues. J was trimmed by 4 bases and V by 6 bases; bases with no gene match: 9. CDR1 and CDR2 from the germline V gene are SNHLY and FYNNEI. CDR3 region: CASRITGGIFTGELFF. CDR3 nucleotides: TGTGCCAGCAGGATAACAGGGGGCATCTTCACCGGGGAGCTGTTTTTT.

The CDR3 coding sequence is TGTGCCAGTAGTATCTTCTCCCTGGACAGGGGGTCCAATGCTCAGCCCCAGCATTTT. As protein: CASSIFSLDRGSNAQPQHF. The chain uses TRBV19 and TRBJ1-5, with 10 positions matching TRBD1. Trimming at V came to 3 bases and at J to 6 bases, leaving 17 bases not matched to a gene. Looked up from germline, CDR1 is LNHDA and CDR2 is SQIVND (reference sequence). The CDR3 contains 19 residues.

CDR3 sequence (DNA): TGTGCCAGCAGTTTACCGACTCACCGGGACTCTTACCCCGTTTATAATTCACCCCTCCACTTT. Translating it yields CASSLPTHRDSYPVYNSPLHF. The chain is built from TRBV28 and TRBJ1-6, with a possible D match to TRBD1 (5 bases). V lost 2 bases and J 4 bases, leaving 27 bases between the germline ends. The CDR3 contains 21 residues. CDR1 is MDHEN and CDR2 is SYDVKM in the germline V gene.